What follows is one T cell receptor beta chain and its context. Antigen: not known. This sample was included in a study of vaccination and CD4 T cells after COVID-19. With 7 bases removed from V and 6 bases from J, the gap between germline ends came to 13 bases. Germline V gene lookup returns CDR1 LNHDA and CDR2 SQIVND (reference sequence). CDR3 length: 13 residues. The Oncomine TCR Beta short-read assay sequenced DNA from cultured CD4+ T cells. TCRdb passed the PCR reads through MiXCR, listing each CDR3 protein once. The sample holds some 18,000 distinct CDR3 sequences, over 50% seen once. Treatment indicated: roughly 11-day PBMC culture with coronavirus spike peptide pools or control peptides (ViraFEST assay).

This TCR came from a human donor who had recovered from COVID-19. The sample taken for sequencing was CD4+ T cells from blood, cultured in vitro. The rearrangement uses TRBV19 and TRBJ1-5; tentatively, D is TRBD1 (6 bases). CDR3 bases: TGTGCCAGTACTCAGGGGAACGGTCAGCCCCAGCATTTT. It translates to CASTQGNGQPQHF.